This TCR beta chain was documented in a study of cytomegalovirus exposure and HLA in healthy donors (dated by TCRdb to 2016 to 2017). Notes on the research overall: In an earlier analysis of fewer than 750 of the donors, around 300 Gb of sequence data and 100 million or so unique TCR beta sequences from about 179 million T cells were reported. Roughly 300 gigabases of sequencing data and approximately 80 million unique TCR sequences were included in an early release covering about 700 HLA-typed donors. The genetic ancestry cluster associated with self-reported Caucasian donors included about four fifths of the roughly 390 genotyped donors. The study aimed to test whether signatures of past pathogen exposure could be identified by cataloging public T cell receptors. The T cell repertoires of 666 subjects were profiled by immunosequencing and related to cytomegalovirus serostatus. Along with the roughly 670-subject first cohort, a separate validation cohort of over a hundred different subjects was used. To predict cytomegalovirus infection status, the study brought together high-throughput TCR immunosequencing, statistical association of individual TCRs with disease status, and machine learning. A later analysis re-analyzed previously published TCR beta repertoires from 660 or so donors and added high-resolution HLA genotyping to study TCR occurrence patterns. In the later analysis, no new phenotypic data were used to find candidate immune exposures; instead, reliance was placed on TCR beta sequences and their occurrence across donors. An earlier analysis of 450 to 750 of the donors used high-throughput TCR beta sequencing to judge whether each TCR beta V gene segment behaved as functional or pseudogenic. Alongside the repertoire data, information on donor age, sex, ethnicity and CMV serostatus was compiled. A later genetic analysis used genome-wide SNP genotypes for about 55% of the 666 donors, treating that subset as a discovery cohort. Every discovery cohort repertoire had been produced on one sequencing platform. Class I and class II HLA loci were covered by the typing at four-digit resolution. The number of donors typed differed by locus, with 629-630 for A, B, C, DRB1 and DQB1, around 560 for DQA1, 606 for DPA1, and approximately 470 for DPB1. Four to six DR-DQ haplotypes were handled as single units for association and clustering, since linkage in the cohort was strong. On average, roughly 250,000 unique TCR beta nucleotide sequences were sequenced per donor among more than 350 genotyped donors of the cohort, with approximately 18% of those sequences being non-productive. Overall study outcomes, separate from this receptor: A further reported finding was that TCR beta sequences accurately predicted the HLA-A and HLA-B alleles for most subjects in the first cohort. The presence/absence analyses assumed that sequencing depth was roughly uniform across donors, and that assumption may not be true. It was suggested by the authors that the approach could potentially be generalized to other disease states and immunological phenotypes. Some IMGT-functional V segments, including TRBV6-2 and TRBV6-3, could not be distinguished by the 87-base-pair reads and were therefore excluded. Because HLA typing was unavailable for some donors at each locus, only the typed subset was used in association tests. In both the original and validation cohorts, the classifier was reported to diagnose cytomegalovirus status with high specificity and sensitivity. The study listed approximately 150 TCR beta chains as associated with cytomegalovirus. Linkage disequilibrium might explain the correlated functional status among segregating V segments, but an unknown experimental factor could not be ruled out. Over 15 rarely observed V segments, including chromosome 9 orphons, were excluded from the earlier analysis of just under 600 of the donors because counts were too low. A later genetic analysis reported fewer N-insertions in productive TCRs among donors in an Asian-associated ancestry cluster than the approximately 670-donor mean. An association between a missense DCLRE1C variant and V-gene and J-gene trimming of TCR beta chains was found in a later genetic analysis and replicated in an independent cohort. A later analysis found that HLA-associated TCR beta chains were more clonally expanded and had lower generation probabilities than equally common non-associated chains. When HLA alleles, especially DR and DQ, strongly co-occurred, attributing TCR associations to individual alleles was difficult. Only TCR beta chains were sequenced in this cohort, and the absence of alpha or paired-chain data limited detectable features. In vitro tests confirmed that a few of the cytomegalovirus-associated TCR beta chains recognize cytomegalovirus antigens. Most TCR sequences were seen in very few donors, while some public TCRs were found in many individuals. According to a later analysis, most CMV-associated TCR beta chains appeared to be HLA-restricted, and the HLA associations seemed to be driven largely by CMV exposure. Several of the top co-occurrence clusters appeared to be linked to parvovirus B19, influenza, CMV and Epstein-Barr virus, according to a later analysis. The sequencing pipeline was judged likely to have produced a cluster of highly shared sequence variants as a technical artifact. In a later analysis, some 17,000 TCR beta sequences were associated with specific HLA alleles at a false discovery rate of 0.05. Immune exposure information for the cohort was limited to CMV serostatus. In a later analysis, the rate of TCR association differed among HLA loci, with DRB1 alleles having the most associated TCRs and HLA-C alleles having the fewest. In an earlier analysis of roughly 500 of the donors, most TCR beta V segments appeared in productive rearrangements about 87% or about 30% of the time, broadly matching IMGT annotations.

Measured from the cysteine to the phenylalanine, the CDR3 is 15 residues long. The CDR3 DNA has 45 bases and is translated from base 1. As encoded in the germline V gene, CDR1 is SGHDN while CDR2 is FVKESK. Relative to germline, V is missing 6 bases and J is missing 6 bases, with 5 bases of the junction outside any gene match. The library was prepared using the immunoSEQ multiplex PCR assay. The multiplex PCR relied on a mix of 60 forward primers for TCR Vbeta segments and 13 reverse primers for TCR Jbeta segments. The CDR3 region of rearranged TCR beta genes was amplified from genomic DNA by a multiplex PCR assay. Amplified TCR beta libraries were sequenced as 87-base-pair reads on the Illumina HiSeq System. As for the original processing: A later analysis counted tens of millions of unique TCR beta chains across the 640 or so repertoires, and some 11 million of these chains were shared by at least two donors. Raw reads were error-corrected and collapsed into unique sequences by a nearest-neighbor algorithm in which closely related sequences were merged to remove PCR and sequencing errors. Alignment of CDR3 sequences to IMGT reference sequences was used to assign V, D and J gene segments. Each retained sequence needed at least a six-nucleotide match to both a V gene segment and a J gene segment. A rearrangement was called productive if the CDR3 had no stop codons and remained in frame with V and J, and every other rearrangement was called non-productive. CDR3 was defined by IMGT convention, running from the second conserved V-encoded cysteine to the conserved J-encoded phenylalanine. Sequences without an unambiguous match to a single V gene segment were excluded from the earlier analysis of approximately 600 of the donors. An earlier analysis of several hundred of the donors called V segments functional above 56.7% productive rearrangements and segregating when the between-donor standard deviation exceeded 5%. To diagnose cytomegalovirus status from the catalog of TCR beta chain sequences, a statistical classification framework was built. V and J gene assignment, in a later analysis, came from comparing TCR nucleotide sequences with IMGT/GENE-DB human TR gene sequences. The TCRdist pipeline was used in a later analysis to assign CDR3 sequences and most-parsimonious VDJ recombination scenarios. In a later analysis, each TCR beta chain was defined by its CDR3 amino acid sequence together with its V-gene family, and reads without a unique V-gene family were excluded. As a way to deal with suspected cross-contamination and a sequencing artifact, a later analysis dropped nearly 600 nucleotide sequences that were highly shared and had low generation probability. A later analysis calculated a clonal expansion index for each public chain from normalized within-repertoire ranks of inferred template counts. In a later analysis, generation probabilities were computed using a VDJ recombination model fitted to out-of-frame rearrangements, and the results were checked against IGoR. Hypergeometric tests were used in a later analysis to score TCR-TCR, TCR-HLA and TCR-CMV co-occurrence, with a repertoire-size bias correction applied to the TCR pairs. To estimate false discovery rates, a later analysis permuted the HLA or CMV assignments 20 times. A later analysis grouped co-occurring TCRs with DBSCAN, adding TCRdist sequence similarity when clustering within HLA-allele-positive subsets. Repertoires with fewer than 30,000 or more than 120,000 public chains, plus five repertoires with anomalous nucleotide sharing, were excluded from co-occurrence clustering. TCRdb retrieved this table from immuneACCESS and kept in-frame rearrangements only. Not all clones are present; in checked studies, unresolved V genes account for under half, and no reason is known for the remainder. V, J and clone size derive from that table, while D and trimming were established from the DNA sequence. The sample has 97,000 or so clones on record, approximately 70% of them singletons. The ten largest clones capture 2% to 3% of the sample.

This clone occurred a few times. It lacks a known antigen. The input lacks base qualities; no much larger clone sits a single base away. Other DNA sequences in this specimen translate into the identical CDR3. The cohort comprised some 730 healthy bone marrow donors. At the time of sampling, all cohort members were nominally healthy, though unrecorded immune exposures were likely present. The donor tested CMV seronegative and was one of the 352 seronegative cohort members. A peripheral blood sample was provided by each donor, and peripheral blood mononuclear cells were used for TCR beta sequencing. Genomic DNA extraction from the blood cell samples was performed with the Qiagen DNeasy Blood Extraction Kit.

The rearranged chain carries TRBV14 and TRBJ2-1; TRBD2 fits 13 bases in the junction. This clonotype originated in a middle-aged man in good health and CMV-seronegative. The sample consisted of PBMCs. DNA sequence: TGTGCCAGCAGTCCGAGACTAGCGGGGGGCAATGAGCAGTTCTTC. Translated, it reads CASSPRLAGGNEQFF.